These T cell receptor beta chains were read from a single sample in a study of cytomegalovirus exposure and HLA in healthy donors. The method was immunoSEQ multiplex PCR; TCRdb's version includes in-frame clones alone and lacks a portion of them. This sample carries under 300,000 clones, roughly 91% of them seen once, and the ten largest clones take 1.5% to 2%. Sequenced material: PBMCs. Source of these receptors: a girl aged 2 to 9 in good health and CMV-seronegative. Both conserved end residues are part of each CDR3. The D gene is left open where the match is weak. Only some rows state a clone size, as once, few, many or a class for expanded clones.

>-|TRBJ2-1|TRBV27|-
CASSPEQGSDEQFF
TGTGCCAGCAGTCCAGAACAGGGCTCGGATGAGCAGTTCTTC
>-|TRBJ1-2|TRBV30|-
CVGEPLPAGYTF
TGTGTGGGCGAGCCCCTCCCGGCTGGCTACACCTTC
>-|TRBJ2-5|TRBV10-3|-
CAISGVEGIETQYF
TGTGCCATCAGTGGGGTAGAGGGCATCGAGACCCAGTACTTC
>-|TRBJ1-1|TRBV27|-
CASRPPDRAGTEAFF
TGTGCCAGCAGACCACCCGACCGGGCGGGCACTGAAGCTTTCTTT
>-|TRBJ2-3|TRBV6-6|-
CASSYSMGPADTQYF
TGTGCCAGCAGTTACTCGATGGGGCCCGCAGATACGCAGTATTTT
>-|TRBJ1-2|TRBV2|-
CASSERQSNGYTF
TGTGCCAGCAGTGAACGACAGTCGAATGGCTACACCTTC
>-|TRBJ1-2|TRBV4-1|-
CASSQDAAVYGYTF
TGCGCCAGCAGCCAAGATGCGGCGGTTTATGGCTACACCTTC
>-|TRBJ1-3|TRBV6-1|-
CASSPPTGSGNTIYF
TGTGCCAGCAGCCCCCCGACAGGTTCTGGAAACACCATATATTTT
>-|TRBJ1-1|TRBV7-6|-
CASSLDLDSQGAFF
TGTGCCAGCAGCTTAGATTTGGACTCACAGGGAGCTTTCTTT
>-|TRBJ1-1|TRBV5-6|-
CASSLGTVNTEAFF
TGTGCCAGCAGCTTGGGGACTGTGAACACTGAAGCTTTCTTT
>-|TRBJ1-6|TRBV13|TRBD1
CASSRRGDSSPLHF
TGTGCCAGCAGCCGGCGTGGGGACAGTTCACCCCTCCACTTT
>-|TRBJ1-1|TRBV2|TRBD1
CASSTPGQGATEAFF
TGTGCCAGCAGTACTCCGGGACAGGGGGCTACTGAAGCTTTCTTT
>-|TRBJ2-3|TRBV7-8|TRBD1
CASSLEGGEGTDTQYF
TGTGCCAGCAGCTTAGAAGGGGGCGAGGGCACAGATACGCAGTATTTT
>-|TRBJ2-6|TRBV11-3|TRBD1
CASSPDRGPGANVLTF
TGTGCCAGCAGCCCTGACAGGGGTCCTGGGGCCAACGTCCTGACTTTC
>-|TRBJ2-1|TRBV7-9|TRBD2
CSSSLGLAGPGNEQFF
TGTTCCAGCAGCTTAGGACTAGCGGGGCCGGGGAATGAGCAGTTCTTC
>-|TRBJ2-3|TRBV6-6|-
CASSYRRGALADTQYF
TGTGCCAGCAGTTACCGTCGGGGGGCACTCGCAGATACGCAGTATTTT
>-|TRBJ2-3|TRBV19|TRBD2
CASTRSGLAGSTDTQYF
TGTGCCAGTACCCGATCGGGACTAGCGGGGAGCACAGATACGCAGTATTTT
>once|TRBJ2-5|TRBV10-1|-
CASSESWGVETQYF
TGCGCCAGCAGTGAGTCGTGGGGCGTTGAGACCCAGTACTTC
>-|TRBJ1-1|TRBV6-1|-
CASSEVRTLKGAFF
TGTGCCAGCAGTGAAGTCAGGACACTCAAGGGGGCTTTCTTT
>few|TRBJ1-1|TRBV4-1|-
CASSGQNTEAFF
TGCGCCAGCAGCGGACAGAACACTGAAGCTTTCTTT
>-|TRBJ2-7|TRBV2|TRBD2
CASRALPGLASQRYEQYF
TGTGCCAGCAGGGCCCTCCCGGGACTAGCCTCTCAACGCTACGAGCAGTACTTC
>-|TRBJ2-3|TRBV2|-
CASSEGLGQRSTDTQYF
TGTGCCAGCAGTGAAGGGTTAGGACAGAGGAGCACAGATACGCAGTATTTT
>-|TRBJ2-1|TRBV5-5|TRBD2
CASSLRGRHHNEQFF
TGTGCCAGCAGCTTGCGCGGGAGACATCACAATGAGCAGTTCTTC
>-|TRBJ2-5|TRBV2|-
CASSEGVDFQETQYF
TGTGCCAGCAGTGAGGGTGTAGACTTCCAAGAGACCCAGTACTTC
>once|TRBJ2-5|TRBV7-8|-
CASSMTSGTRRGETQYF
TGTGCCAGCAGCATGACCTCGGGGACGCGCAGGGGAGAGACCCAGTACTTC
>-|TRBJ1-2|TRBV11-2|TRBD1
CASSLRITGTGDYGYTF
TGTGCCAGCAGCCTTAGGATCACCGGGACAGGGGACTATGGCTACACCTTC
>-|TRBJ2-7|TRBV10-1|-
CASSEPGVPNYEQYF
TGCGCCAGCAGTGAGCCGGGAGTCCCGAACTACGAGCAGTACTTC
>-|TRBJ2-7|TRBV7-9|TRBD1
CASSSQQGGNEQYF
TGTGCCAGCAGCTCCCAACAAGGGGGCAACGAGCAGTACTTC
>-|TRBJ1-2|TRBV18|-
CASSPTVLIGEDHGYTF
TGTGCCAGCTCACCGACCGTCCTCATAGGGGAGGACCATGGCTACACCTTC
>once|TRBJ1-1|TRBV9|-
CASSVAEWGGQNTEAFF
TGTGCCAGCAGCGTAGCTGAGTGGGGGGGACAGAACACTGAAGCTTTCTTT
>-|TRBJ2-7|TRBV6-1|TRBD1
CASSSGQGSEQYF
TGTGCCAGCAGTTCGGGACAGGGGTCCGAGCAGTACTTC
>-|TRBJ2-1|TRBV5-6|-
CASSLETEDNEQFF
TGTGCCAGCAGCTTGGAAACAGAAGACAATGAGCAGTTCTTC
>-|TRBJ2-7|TRBV6-5|TRBD2
CASRQRLATYEQYF
TGTGCCAGCAGGCAAAGACTAGCTACCTACGAGCAGTACTTC
>-|TRBJ2-2|TRBV6-4|-
CASSEEGAAGELFF
TGTGCCAGCAGTGAGGAGGGGGCGGCCGGGGAGCTGTTTTTT
>-|TRBJ2-6|TRBV4-1|TRBD1
CASSLPYPGTGLSSGANVLTF
TGCGCCAGCAGCCTTCCTTACCCCGGGACAGGCCTCAGCTCTGGGGCCAACGTCCTGACTTTC
>-|TRBJ1-1|TRBV15|TRBD1
CATSQPGTGREAFF
TGTGCCACCAGCCAGCCCGGGACAGGTCGGGAAGCTTTCTTT
>-|TRBJ2-7|TRBV5-5|TRBD1
CASSGGTGAYEQYF
TGTGCCAGCAGCGGGGGGACAGGGGCCTACGAGCAGTACTTC
>-|TRBJ1-1|TRBV6-1|TRBD1
CASSPDRGTEAFF
TGTGCCAGCAGTCCTGACAGGGGCACTGAAGCTTTCTTT
>-|TRBJ1-2|TRBV19|TRBD1
CASQQGNYGYTF
TGTGCCAGCCAACAGGGGAATTATGGCTACACCTTC
>-|TRBJ2-1|TRBV4-1|-
CASSQDLQYEQFF
TGCGCCAGCAGCCAAGATCTACAGTATGAGCAGTTCTTC